These T cell receptor beta chains were read from a single sample in a study of CD8+ T cells in alopecia areata. Produced via immunoSEQ multiplex PCR; TCRdb's table is partial and in-frame only. The table lists approximately 150,000 clones, 50% to 65% of them singletons. Specimen: CD4+ T cells sorted from blood. The receptors come from a human donor in good health. CDR3s include the opening cysteine and the closing phenylalanine or tryptophan. A D gene is named only where the DNA matches it firmly. The size entry is marked missing in some rows and otherwise reads once, few, many or a size class.

j_gene | v_gene | abundance | d_gene | CDR3nt | CDR3aa
TRBJ2-3 | TRBV15 | NA | TRBD2 | TGTGCCACCGCCGGCCGGGAGGGCCAGGGAGATACGCAGTATTTT | CATAGREGQGDTQYF
TRBJ1-2 | TRBV30 | NA | NA | TGTGCCTGGAGTGGAGCCAACTATGGCTACACCTTC | CAWSGANYGYTF
TRBJ2-7 | TRBV5-1 | NA | TRBD2 | TGCGCCAGCAGCTTGGCTAGCGGCGGGGGCGAGCAGTACTTC | CASSLASGGGEQYF
TRBJ2-5 | TRBV6-5 | NA | NA | TGTGCCAGCAGTGCGTTACAAGAGACCCAGTACTTC | CASSALQETQYF
TRBJ1-2 | TRBV6-1 | once | TRBD1 | TGTGCCAGCAGCGCCCCGGGACAGGTGCGGACTAACACCTTC | CASSAPGQVRTNTF
TRBJ2-2 | TRBV7-6 | NA | NA | TGTGCCAGCAGCTTACATGGCACCGGGGAGCTGTTTTTT | CASSLHGTGELFF
TRBJ2-1 | TRBV4-1 | NA | TRBD2 | TGCGCCAGCAGCCAGGTCACTAGCGGGAGGGCCGGGGAGCAGTTCTTC | CASSQVTSGRAGEQFF
TRBJ1-5 | TRBV6-1 | NA | TRBD1 | TGTGCCAGCAGTGACCTTGGACAGGGAGACAATCAGCCCCAGCATTTT | CASSDLGQGDNQPQHF
TRBJ2-4 | TRBV4-1 | NA | NA | TGCGCCAGCAGCCAAGATCAGGCCAGAAACATTCAGTACTTC | CASSQDQARNIQYF
TRBJ2-7 | TRBV11-2 | NA | TRBD1 | TGTGCCACCGACAGGGTCCACGAGCAGTACTTC | CATDRVHEQYF
TRBJ1-1 | TRBV7-9 | NA | TRBD1 | TGTGCCAGCAGCGACAGGGACACTGAAGCTTTCTTT | CASSDRDTEAFF
TRBJ2-3 | TRBV15 | many | TRBD2 | TGTGCCACCAGCAAAGGGAGGGAGGCTAGCACAGATACGCAGTATTTT | CATSKGREASTDTQYF
TRBJ2-5 | TRBV6-5 | NA | NA | TGTGCCAGCAGTGCGGGACTCGGTTGGGGGACCCAGTACTTC | CASSAGLGWGTQYF
TRBJ1-1 | TRBV7-2 | NA | NA | TGTGCCAGCAGCACTGGGACGGTTAACACTGAAGCTTTCTTT | CASSTGTVNTEAFF
TRBJ2-7 | TRBV15 | once | NA | TGTGCCACCAGCAGAGATTCGGGGGCCTACGAGCAGTACTTC | CATSRDSGAYEQYF
TRBJ2-7 | TRBV6-5 | NA | TRBD1 | TGTGCCAGCAGGAGAGGACAGGGGGAGTCATACGAGCAGTACTTC | CASRRGQGESYEQYF
TRBJ1-3 | TRBV11-1 | NA | NA | TGTGCCAGCAGCTTAGTCGGCGGAAACACCATATATTTT | CASSLVGGNTIYF
TRBJ2-7 | TRBV29-1 | NA | TRBD1 | TGCAGCGTTGAAGGGACAGGGGGCTTCGGGCAGTACTTC | CSVEGTGGFGQYF
TRBJ2-1 | TRBV29-1 | NA | NA | TGCAGCGTTGTTATGAGATTAGCGGACAATGAGCAGTTCTTC | CSVVMRLADNEQFF
TRBJ1-2 | TRBV6-5 | few | NA | TGTGCCAGCAGTTTAACCCCGGGTTACTCTGGCTACACCTTC | CASSLTPGYSGYTF
TRBJ2-3 | TRBV14 | NA | TRBD2 | TGTGCCAGCAGCCGACTAGCGGGAGATGTAGATACGCAGTATTTT | CASSRLAGDVDTQYF
TRBJ1-1 | TRBV5-6 | NA | NA | TGTGCCAGCAGCTTGGGACATCTCGACGCTTTCTTT | CASSLGHLDAFF
TRBJ2-7 | TRBV30 | NA | NA | TGTGCCTTCGGGACCTTCGTATCCTACGAGCAGTACTTC | CAFGTFVSYEQYF
TRBJ2-2 | TRBV5-6 | once | TRBD2 | TGTGCCAGCAGCCTACCTCGATTAGCGGGTTACACCGGGGAGCTGTTTTTT | CASSLPRLAGYTGELFF
TRBJ2-6 | TRBV18 | NA | NA | TGTGCCAGCTCACCACTTCCTGGGCAGAAAAGTGGCTCTGGGGCCAACGTCCTGACTTTC | CASSPLPGQKSGSGANVLTF
TRBJ1-1 | TRBV2 | NA | TRBD1 | TGTGCCAGCAGTCACCCAGGGGGCACTGAAGCTTTCTTT | CASSHPGGTEAFF